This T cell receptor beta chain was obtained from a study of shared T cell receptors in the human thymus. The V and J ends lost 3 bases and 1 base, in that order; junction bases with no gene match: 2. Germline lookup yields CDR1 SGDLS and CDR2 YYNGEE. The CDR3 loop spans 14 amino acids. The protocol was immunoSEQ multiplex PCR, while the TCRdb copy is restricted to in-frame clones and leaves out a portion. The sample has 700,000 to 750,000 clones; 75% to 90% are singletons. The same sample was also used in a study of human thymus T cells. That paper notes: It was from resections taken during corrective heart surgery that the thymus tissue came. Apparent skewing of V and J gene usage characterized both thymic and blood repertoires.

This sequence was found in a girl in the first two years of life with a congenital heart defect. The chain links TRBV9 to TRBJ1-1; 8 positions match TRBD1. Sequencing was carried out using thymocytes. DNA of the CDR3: TGTGCCAGCAGCGGACAGGGGACGAACACTGAAGCTTTCTTT. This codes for CASSGQGTNTEAFF.